The text below deals with one TCR beta chain. Other nucleotide sequences from this sample produce the same CDR3. Deletions cut 2 bases from V and 6 bases from J, with 6 bases between. This CDR3 has 12 residues. Germline V gene sequence: CDR1 MDHEN, CDR2 SYDVKM. This entry belongs to a study of shared clonotypes between healthy human individuals. Sequenced by immunoSEQ multiplex PCR; TCRdb stores in-frame clones only, minus some. The table lists 950,000 to 1,200,000 clones, approximately 77% of them singletons. The clonotype comes from a man aged 18 to 29 in good health. Some clones in this sample may be carry-over from other donors' samples. This chain joins TRBV28 and TRBJ2-3; no clear D. Source material: memory CD4+ T cells from PBMCs. Subset here: CD45RA-negative fraction. The CDR3 region has the DNA TGTGCCAGCAGTTTACTTAGGGATACGCAGTATTTT. Protein product: CASSLLRDTQYF.